This T cell receptor beta chain originates from a study of tumor-infiltrating lymphocytes in localized non-small cell lung cancer. Whole-study findings and limits: IM1 and IM2 tumors showed no difference in T-cell fraction. TCRbeta sequencing showed higher T cell infiltration in tumors than uninvolved lung. Each assay used a separate piece of the same tissue.

Germline V gene sequence: CDR1 MNHEY, CDR2 SVGAGI. The V end was cut by 5 bases, the J end by 11 bases, with 15 bases between. The CDR3 is 13 residues long. In its sample, this clone was seen a few times. Its antigen is still unknown. The method was immunoSEQ multiplex PCR; TCRdb's version includes in-frame clones alone and lacks a portion of them. This table holds approximately 11,000 clones, about four fifths found once. The origin of this receptor is a human donor with non-small cell lung cancer. Sample: lung tumor tissue. The genes are TRBV6-5 and TRBJ2-2, with D hard to call. The CDR3 nucleotides read TGTGCCAGCAGTCCCGGACGCGGCGGCGAGCTGTTTTTT. Its translation is CASSPGRGGELFF.